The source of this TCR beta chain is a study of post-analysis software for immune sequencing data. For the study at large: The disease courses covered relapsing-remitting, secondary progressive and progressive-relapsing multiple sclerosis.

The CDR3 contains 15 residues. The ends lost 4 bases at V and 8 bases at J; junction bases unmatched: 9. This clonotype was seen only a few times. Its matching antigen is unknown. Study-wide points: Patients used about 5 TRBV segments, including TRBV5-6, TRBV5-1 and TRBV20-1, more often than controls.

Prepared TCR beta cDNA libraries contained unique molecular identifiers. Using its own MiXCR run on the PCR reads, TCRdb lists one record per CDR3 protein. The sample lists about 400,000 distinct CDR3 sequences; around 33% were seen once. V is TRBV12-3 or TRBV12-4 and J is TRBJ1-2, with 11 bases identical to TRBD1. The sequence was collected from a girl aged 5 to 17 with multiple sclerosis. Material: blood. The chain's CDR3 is CASSWGDRGTGGYTF. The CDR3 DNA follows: TGTGCCAGCAGTTGGGGGGACAGGGGGACAGGAGGCTACACCTTC.